Detailed here is one T cell receptor (beta chain). The antigen is unknown. V was trimmed by 5 bases and J by 5 bases, leaving 13 bases between them. The germline CDR1 and CDR2 sequences are SGHTA and FQGNSA. CDR3 length equals 14 residues. Built from TCR beta cDNA, the libraries had unique molecular identifiers in them. T cells numbering about 0.9 to 11 million gave rise to roughly 0.5 million cDNA molecules. Each CDR3 protein gets one entry after TCRdb re-called the PCR reads with MiXCR. The data hold 700,000 to 900,000 distinct CDR3 sequences, with around 46% observed a single time. This sample was taken from a study of post-analysis software for immune sequencing data. Background on the study: In terms of disease course, relapsing-remitting, secondary progressive and progressive-relapsing multiple sclerosis were included.

General study findings and limits: Diversity measured as normalized Chao1 was significantly lower in multiple sclerosis patients than in controls. Clustering by F measure revealed strong co-clustering among samples prepared together in one batch. Higher frequency in patients than in controls was seen for roughly 5 TRBV segments, with TRBV5-6, TRBV5-1 and TRBV20-1 among them.

Sequenced material: blood. The rearrangement joins TRBV7-2 to TRBJ1-5; tentative D call: TRBD1 (5 bases). The sequence was collected from a girl between 5 and 17 years old with multiple sclerosis. The CDR3 DNA follows: TGTGCCAGCAGCCCAGGGAGGGATGATCAGCCCCAGCATTTT. Translated, it gives CASSPGRDDQPQHF. The complete variable domain, with remaining parts taken from reference TRBV7-2 and TRBJ1-5, reads GAGVSQSPSNKVTEKGKDVELRCDPISGHTALYWYRQSLGQGLEFLIYFQGNSAPDKSGLPSDRFSAERTGGSVSTLTIQRTQQEDSAVYLCASSPGRDDQPQHFGDGTRLSIL.